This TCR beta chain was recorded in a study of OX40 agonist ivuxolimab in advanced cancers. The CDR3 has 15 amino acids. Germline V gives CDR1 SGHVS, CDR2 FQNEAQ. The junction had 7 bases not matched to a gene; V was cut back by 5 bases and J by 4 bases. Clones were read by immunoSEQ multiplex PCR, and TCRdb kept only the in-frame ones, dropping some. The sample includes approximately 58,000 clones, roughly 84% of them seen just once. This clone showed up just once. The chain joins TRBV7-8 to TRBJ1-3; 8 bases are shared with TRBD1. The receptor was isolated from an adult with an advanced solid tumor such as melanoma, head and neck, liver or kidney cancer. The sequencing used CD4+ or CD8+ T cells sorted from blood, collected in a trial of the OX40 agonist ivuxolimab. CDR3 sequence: CASSPIRDRGNTIYF. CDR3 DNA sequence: TGTGCCAGCAGCCCAATCCGGGACAGGGGAAACACCATATATTTT.